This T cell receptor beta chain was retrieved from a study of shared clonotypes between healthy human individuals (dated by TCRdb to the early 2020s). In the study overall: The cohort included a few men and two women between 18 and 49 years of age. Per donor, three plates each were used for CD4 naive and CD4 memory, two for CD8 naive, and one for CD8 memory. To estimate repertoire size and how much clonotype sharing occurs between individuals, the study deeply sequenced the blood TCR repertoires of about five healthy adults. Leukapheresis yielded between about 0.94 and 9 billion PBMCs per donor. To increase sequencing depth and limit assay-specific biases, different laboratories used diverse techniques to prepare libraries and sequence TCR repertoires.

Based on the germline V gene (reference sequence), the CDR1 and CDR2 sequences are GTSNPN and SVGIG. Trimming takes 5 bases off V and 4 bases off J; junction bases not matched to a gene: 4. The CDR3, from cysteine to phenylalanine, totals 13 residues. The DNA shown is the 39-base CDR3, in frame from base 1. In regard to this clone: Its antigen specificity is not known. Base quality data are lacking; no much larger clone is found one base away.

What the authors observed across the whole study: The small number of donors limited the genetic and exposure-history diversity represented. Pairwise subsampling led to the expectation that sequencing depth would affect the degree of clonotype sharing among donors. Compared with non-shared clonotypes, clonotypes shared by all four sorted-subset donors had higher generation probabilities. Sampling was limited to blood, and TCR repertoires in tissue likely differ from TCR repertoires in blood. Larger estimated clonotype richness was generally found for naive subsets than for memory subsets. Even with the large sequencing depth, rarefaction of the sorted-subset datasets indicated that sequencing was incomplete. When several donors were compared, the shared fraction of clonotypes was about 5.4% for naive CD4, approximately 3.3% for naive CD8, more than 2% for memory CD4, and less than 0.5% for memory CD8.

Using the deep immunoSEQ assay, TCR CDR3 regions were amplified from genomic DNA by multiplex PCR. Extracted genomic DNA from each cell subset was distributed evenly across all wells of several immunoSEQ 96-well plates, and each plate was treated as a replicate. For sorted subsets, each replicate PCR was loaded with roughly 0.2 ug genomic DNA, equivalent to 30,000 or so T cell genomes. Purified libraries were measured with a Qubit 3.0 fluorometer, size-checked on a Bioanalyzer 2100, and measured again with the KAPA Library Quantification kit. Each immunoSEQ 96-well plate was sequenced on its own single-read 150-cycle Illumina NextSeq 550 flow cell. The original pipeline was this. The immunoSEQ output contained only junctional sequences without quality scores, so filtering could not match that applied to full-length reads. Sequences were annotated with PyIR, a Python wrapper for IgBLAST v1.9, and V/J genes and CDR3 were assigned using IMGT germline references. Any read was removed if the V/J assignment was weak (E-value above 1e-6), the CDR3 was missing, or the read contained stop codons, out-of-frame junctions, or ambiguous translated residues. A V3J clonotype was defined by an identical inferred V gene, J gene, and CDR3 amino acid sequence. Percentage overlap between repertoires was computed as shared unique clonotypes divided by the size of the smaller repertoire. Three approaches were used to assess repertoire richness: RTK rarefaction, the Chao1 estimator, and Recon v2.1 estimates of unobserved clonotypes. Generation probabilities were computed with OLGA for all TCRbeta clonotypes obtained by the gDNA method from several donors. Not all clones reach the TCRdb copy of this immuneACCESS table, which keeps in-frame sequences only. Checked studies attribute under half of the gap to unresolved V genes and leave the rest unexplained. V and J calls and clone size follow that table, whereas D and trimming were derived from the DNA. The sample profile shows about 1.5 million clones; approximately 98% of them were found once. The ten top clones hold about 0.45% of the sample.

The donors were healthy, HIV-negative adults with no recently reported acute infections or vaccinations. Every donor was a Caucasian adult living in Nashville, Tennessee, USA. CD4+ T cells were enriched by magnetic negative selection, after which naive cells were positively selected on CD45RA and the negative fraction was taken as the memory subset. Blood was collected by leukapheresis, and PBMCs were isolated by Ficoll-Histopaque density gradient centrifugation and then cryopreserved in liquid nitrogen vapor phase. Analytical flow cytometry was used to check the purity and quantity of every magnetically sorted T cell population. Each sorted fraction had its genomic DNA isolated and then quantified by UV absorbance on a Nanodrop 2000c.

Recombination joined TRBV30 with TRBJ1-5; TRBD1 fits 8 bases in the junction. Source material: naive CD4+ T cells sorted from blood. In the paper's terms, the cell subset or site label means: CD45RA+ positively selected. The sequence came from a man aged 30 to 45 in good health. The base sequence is TGTGCCTGGGGGGACAGGTATAATCAGCCCCAGCATTTT. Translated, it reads CAWGDRYNQPQHF.